Here is one TCR beta chain with its context. Antigen specificity is unknown. This record belongs to a study of graft-versus-host responses after intestinal transplantation. The germline V gene has CDR1 LNHDA and CDR2 SQIVND (reference sequence). V lost 8 bases, J lost 3 bases, and 11 bases lay in between. The CDR3 has 13 amino acids. Assay: immunoSEQ multiplex PCR; the TCRdb copy retains only in-frame clones and omits some. Among tens of thousands of clones, 90% to 95% were seen once, and the ten largest hold approximately 0.71%. Points from the study as a whole: The highest levels of circulating GvH clones went along with early declines in HvG clones after transplant.

This sample comprised PBMCs, obtained 16 days after intestinal transplant. The chain employs TRBV19 and TRBJ2-1; D may match TRBD1 or TRBD2 (6 bases each). The source of this sequence is a human patient who received an intestinal transplant, so some T cells may come from the graft donor. CDR3 bases: TGTGCCAGTGGTGAGGGGGGCTACAATGAGCAGTTCTTC. Amino acids: CASGEGGYNEQFF. Full variable domain (remainder filled in from reference TRBV19 and TRBJ2-1): DGGITQSPKYLFRKEGQNVTLSCEQNLNHDAMYWYRQDPGQGLRLIYYSQIVNDFQKGDIAEGYSVSREKKESFPLTVTSAQKNPTAFYLCASGEGGYNEQFFGPGTRLTVL.